Shown below are 9 T cell receptor beta chains from a single sample sequenced in a study of blood T cell repertoires in COVID-19. Sequencing was performed with immunoSEQ multiplex PCR; in TCRdb, only in-frame clones are kept and a portion is missing. Of around 54,000 clones in the sample, 80% to 90% are singletons; the top ten hold 5% to 6.5%. The material sequenced was peripheral blood. The receptor source for this set is a woman aged 60-70 years with acute or convalescent COVID-19.

The rearrangement uses TRBV6-4 and TRBJ2-1, with 7 bases matching TRBD2. This CDR3 spans 15 amino acids. The V gene end was trimmed by 5 bases and the J gene end by 6 bases; junction bases not matched to a gene: 10. Germline CDR1 reads MRHNA; CDR2 reads SNTAGT. CDR3 region: CASSSMASGVNEQFF. CDR3 DNA: TGTGCCAGCAGTAGCATGGCTAGCGGAGTCAATGAGCAGTTCTTC.

The rearrangement joins TRBV19 to TRBJ1-1, with a possible D match to TRBD1 (6 bases). Trimming took 7 bases from V and 2 from J, leaving 14 bases between them. This CDR3 has 14 amino acids. Germline V lookup: CDR1 LNHDA, CDR2 SQIVND (reference sequence). The CDR3 region is CASTRTELNTEAFF. The DNA of the CDR3 is TGTGCCAGTACCCGGACAGAGTTAAACACTGAAGCTTTCTTT.

This sequence joins TRBV7-9 and TRBJ1-6; 9 nucleotides match TRBD1. This CDR3 has 17 residues. V lost 1 base, J lost 4 bases, and 5 bases stayed unmatched. Germline CDR1 and CDR2: SEHNR and FQNEAQ (reference sequence). CDR3 in DNA: TGTGCCAGCAGCTTAGAAGGTGGGACAGGGTATAATTCACCCCTCCACTTT. This sequence encodes CASSLEGGTGYNSPLHF. Full variable domain (remainder filled in from reference TRBV7-9 and TRBJ1-6): DTGVSQNPRHKITKRGQNVTFRCDPISEHNRLYWYRQTLGQGPEFLTYFQNEAQLEKSRLLSDRFSAERPKGSFSTLEIQRTEQGDSAMYLCASSLEGGTGYNSPLHFGNGTRLTVT.

The chain recombines TRBV7-8 with TRBJ2-3; possibly TRBD2 for D (7 bases). The CDR3 has 16 amino acids. Germline V gene lookup returns CDR1 SGHVS and CDR2 FQNEAQ. The V end lost 5 bases, the J end lost 3 bases, and 18 bases lay between the germline ends. CDR3 DNA: TGTGCCAGCAGCCCCAGGGGCGGGGGAAGGACAGATACGCAGTATTTT. It yields the protein CASSPRGGGRTDTQYF.

This clone was detected a few times. The gene calls are TRBV5-1 and TRBJ1-2; no reliable D call. The V and J ends lost 0 bases and 2 bases respectively, with 14 bases between them. The CDR3 loop spans 16 amino acids. Germline CDR1 reads SGHRS; CDR2 reads YFSETQ. The CDR3 bases are TGCGCCAGCAGCTTGGACCGATCGTCTACCAACTATGGCTACACCTTC. Translation: CASSLDRSSTNYGYTF.

The CDR3 DNA is TGTGCCAGCAGCCAAAACGTCCTAGAATACGAGCAGTACTTC. Translating it yields CASSQNVLEYEQYF. The V call is TRBV3-1 (or the pseudogene TRBV3-2), the J call TRBJ2-7; D unclear. The germline CDR1 and CDR2 sequences are LGHDT and YNNKEL (reference sequence). The V end lost 2 bases, the J end lost 4 bases, and 12 bases lay between the germline ends. The CDR3 length is 14 residues.

This chain uses TRBV11-2 with TRBJ2-2, with D possibly being TRBD2 (5 bases). The CDR3 runs to 16 residues. Germline CDR1 reads SGHAT; CDR2 reads FQNNGV. Trimming took 1 base from V and 0 from J, leaving 9 bases between them. The CDR3 nucleotides are TGTGCCAGCAGCTTAGTGGGGAGAGCGAACACCGGGGAGCTGTTTTTT. Translated, it gives CASSLVGRANTGELFF.

This clone is a singleton in its sample. The chain recombines TRBV19 with TRBJ1-5; the D gene is possibly TRBD1 (5 bases). Germline V lookup: CDR1 LNHDA, CDR2 SQIVND (reference sequence). The CDR3 loop spans 14 amino acids. V shed 4 bases and J shed 2 bases, with 9 bases lying between them. The DNA of the CDR3 is TGTGCCAGTAGTAGCAGGGTAGGCAATCAGCCCCAGCATTTT. It codes for CASSSRVGNQPQHF.

The chain is built from TRBV28 and TRBJ1-1; TRBD1 might be the D (6 bases). The length of the CDR3 is 15 residues. Germline CDR1 reads MDHEN; CDR2 reads SYDVKM. The V end was cut by 5 bases, the J end by 1 base, with 14 bases between. CDR3 protein: CASSTQQGANTEAFF. The CDR3 nucleotides read TGTGCCAGCAGTACCCAACAGGGAGCGAACACTGAAGCTTTCTTT.